The 22 T cell receptor beta chains below all came from one sample that was sequenced in a study of shared clonotypes between healthy human individuals. TCRdb's table, derived via immunoSEQ multiplex PCR, lists solely in-frame clones and lacks some. This sample has millions of clones, with about 95% found just once. CD8 cells regarded as naive lacked CD45RO, were positively chosen for CCR7, and omitted terminally differentiated effector memory CD45RA+ cells. The sample taken for sequencing was naive CD8+ T cells sorted from blood. All receptors derive from a man younger than 35 in good health.

The rearrangement uses TRBV29-1 and TRBJ1-2, with D unresolved. Deletions cut 2 bases from V and 0 bases from J, with 16 bases between. The germline V gene has CDR1 SQVTM and CDR2 ANQGSEA. This CDR3 is built from 16 residues. The CDR3 bases are TGCAGCGTTGAATTCGACTTCTTCGATGCTAACTATGGCTACACCTTC. It codes for CSVEFDFFDANYGYTF.

The sample holds one count of this clone. V gene TRBV7-6 combines with J gene TRBJ2-7; no reliable D call. The germline V and J ends were trimmed by 0 bases and 1 base, with 7 bases remaining between them. Germline-derived CDR1 and CDR2 are SGHVS and FNYEAQ. The CDR3 runs to 14 residues. CDR3 in DNA: TGTGCCAGCAGCTTAGCGACGGAGTCCTACGAGCAGTACTTC. As protein: CASSLATESYEQYF.

The chain has TRBV6-5 and TRBJ2-1; 9 bases map to TRBD2. Looked up from germline, CDR1 is MNHEY and CDR2 is SVGAGI. CDR3 length: 14 amino acids. V was clipped by 4 bases and J by 4 bases; unmatched bases: 2. CDR3 DNA: TGTGCCAGCAGTTGGCGGGAGGGGTACAATGAGCAGTTCTTC. As protein: CASSWREGYNEQFF.

V usage is TRBV9 and J usage is TRBJ2-5, with TRBD1 as a possible D gene (6 bases). The CDR3 has 15 amino acids. Trimming removed 3 bases at V and 1 base at J, with 13 bases between. CDR1 SGDLS and CDR2 YYNGEE come from the germline V gene. The CDR3 region has the DNA TGTGCCAGCAGCGAGGGACACTGGCTCCAAGAGACCCAGTACTTC. It specifies CASSEGHWLQETQYF.

The rearrangement uses TRBV4-2 and TRBJ2-5; TRBD2 aligns across 9 bases. This CDR3 has 16 amino acids. The V segment lost 0 bases and the J segment 2 bases; nucleotides outside the gene matches: 4. From germline, CDR1 is LGHNA and CDR2 YNFKEQ. CDR3 in DNA: TGTGCCAGCAGCCAAGATTTGCTAGCGGGACAAGAGACCCAGTACTTC. Translating it yields CASSQDLLAGQETQYF.

The V and J genes are TRBV10-3 and TRBJ1-3; 8 nucleotides agree with TRBD1. The CDR3 totals 17 residues. Germline lookup yields CDR1 ENHRY and CDR2 SYGVKD. J gave up 0 bases and V 2 bases, and 6 bases lay outside the gene matches. CDR3: CAISEQGAGNSGNTIYF. DNA for the CDR3: TGTGCCATCAGTGAGCAGGGGGCAGGGAACTCTGGAAACACCATATATTTT.

The chain uses TRBV30 and TRBJ2-7, with D maybe TRBD1 (6 bases). The length of the CDR3 is 14 residues. Trimming removed 6 bases from V and 2 bases from J, with 17 bases in between. Germline CDR1 is GTSNPN and CDR2 is SVGIG (reference sequence). The CDR3 nucleotides read TGTGCCTGTGACGAACCTGGACAGACCTACGAGCAGTACTTC. It yields the protein CACDEPGQTYEQYF.

V usage is TRBV28 and J usage is TRBJ2-7, with D perhaps matching TRBD1 (5 bases). Germline loops: CDR1 MDHEN, CDR2 SYDVKM. Trimming left V 4 bases short and J 3 bases short, with 16 bases between. This CDR3 contains 15 residues. CDR3 sequence: CASSSGRVGDYEQYF. CDR3 nucleotides: TGTGCCAGCAGTTCAGGTCGTGTAGGGGACTACGAGCAGTACTTC.

The V gene is TRBV28, the J gene TRBJ1-2; D is possibly TRBD1 (6 bases). The V and J ends lost 3 bases and 5 bases respectively, with 22 bases between them. The germline gives CDR1 MDHEN, CDR2 SYDVKM. The CDR3 loop spans 17 amino acids. The CDR3 nucleotides are TGTGCCAGCAGTTTTATGTTTCGACAGGCGAGTCCATATGGCTACACCTTC. Residues: CASSFMFRQASPYGYTF.

The rearrangement joins TRBV6-5 to TRBJ2-3; possibly TRBD1 for D (5 bases). The CDR3 length is 13 residues. The germline V gene has CDR1 MNHEY and CDR2 SVGAGI. The ends were cut back, 4 bases at V and 8 bases at J, with 13 bases in the middle. The CDR3 DNA sequence: TGTGCCAGCAGTTCCGCAGGGCCTGGTACGCAGTATTTT. Translating it yields CASSSAGPGTQYF.

The chain employs TRBV7-8 and TRBJ2-5, with D perhaps TRBD2 (6 bases). V shed 1 base and J shed 5 bases, with 14 bases lying between them. Germline V gene lookup returns CDR1 SGHVS and CDR2 FQNEAQ. The CDR3 is 15 amino acids. Here the CDR3 DNA reads TGTGCCAGCAGCTTAGGGGCGACTAGTATGGAGACCCAGTACTTC. Amino acid sequence: CASSLGATSMETQYF.

The DNA for the CDR3 is TGTGCCAGCAGCTTATACGGACTAGCGGGAGCCTACGAGCAGTACTTC. It specifies CASSLYGLAGAYEQYF. The J gene is TRBJ2-7, the V gene TRBV7-8, with 13 bases matching TRBD2. V dropped 2 bases and J dropped 2; count of bases not matched to a gene: 3. Germline-derived CDR1 and CDR2 are SGHVS and FQNEAQ. The CDR3 spans 16 residues.

The V and J genes are TRBV27 and TRBJ2-2; D gene uncertain. Germline V gene sequence: CDR1 MNHEY, CDR2 SMNVEV (reference sequence). The CDR3 is 13 residues long. With 5 bases removed from V and 2 bases from J, the gap between germline ends came to 6 bases. In nucleotides, the CDR3 is TGTGCCAGCAGTAAAACCAACACCGGGGAGCTGTTTTTT. It encodes CASSKTNTGELFF.

This rearrangement joins TRBV7-3 to TRBJ1-6, with D perhaps matching TRBD1 (5 bases). The germline V and J ends were trimmed by 0 bases and 11 bases, with 14 bases remaining between them. The CDR3 covers 15 residues. The germline V gene has CDR1 SGHTA and CDR2 FQGTGA. This CDR3 is CASSLTHAGPTPLHF. The DNA for the CDR3 is TGTGCCAGCAGCTTAACGCATGCGGGGCCTACACCCCTCCACTTT.

This rearrangement joins TRBV4-1 to TRBJ2-3, with 15 nucleotides matching TRBD2. J was trimmed by 3 bases and V by 3 bases; bases with no gene match: 4. The CDR3 runs 17 residues. CDR1 MGHRA and CDR2 YSYEKL come from the germline V gene. CDR3 in DNA: TGCGCCAGCAGCCACGGAGGGACTAGCGGGGGGACAGATACGCAGTATTTT. This gives the protein CASSHGGTSGGTDTQYF.

V usage is TRBV7-9 and J usage is TRBJ2-5, with 7 bases matching TRBD2. There are 15 residues in the CDR3. Germline lookup yields CDR1 SEHNR and CDR2 FQNEAQ (reference sequence). Trimming removed 1 base from V and 1 base from J; junction bases left unmatched: 3. DNA for the CDR3: TGTGCCAGCAGCTTAGGTCTAGCGGTCCAAGAGACCCAGTACTTC. Translating it yields CASSLGLAVQETQYF. The full variable domain, completed using reference TRBV7-9 and TRBJ2-5, is DTGVSQNPRHKITKRGQNVTFRCDPISEHNRLYWYRQTLGQGPEFLTYFQNEAQLEKSRLLSDRFSAERPKGSFSTLEIQRTEQGDSAMYLCASSLGLAVQETQYFGPGTRLLVL.

About this clone: This same CDR3 is encoded by further DNA sequences in the sample. The chain has TRBV7-8 and TRBJ2-7, with D unresolved. Germline values: CDR1 SGHVS, CDR2 FQNEAQ. Deletions cut 1 base from V and 3 bases from J, with 10 bases between. This CDR3 has 14 amino acids. CDR3 coding DNA: TGTGCCAGCAGCTTAGGGCGTATCAGCTACGAGCAGTACTTC. It encodes CASSLGRISYEQYF.

The chain carries TRBV27 and TRBJ2-7, with a weak D call TRBD2 (6 bases). Per germline, CDR1 MNHEY and CDR2 SMNVEV (reference sequence). Trimming took off 6 bases at V and 0 bases at J, with 15 bases between the two ends. CDR3 length equals 15 residues. The DNA for the CDR3 is TGTGCCAGCAGACCGGGACTGTCTAGCTCCTACGAGCAGTACTTC. It specifies CASRPGLSSSYEQYF.

The chain links TRBV6-5 to TRBJ2-1; 9 nucleotides match TRBD1. The germline V gene has CDR1 MNHEY and CDR2 SVGAGI. V gave up 0 bases and J gave up 15 bases; unmatched junction bases: 6. There are 13 residues in the CDR3. CDR3 sequence (DNA): TGTGCCAGCAGTTACTCGACAAGGACAGGGGCGTTCTTC. This encodes CASSYSTRTGAFF.

The chain recombines TRBV27 with TRBJ1-6; TRBD1 agrees at 8 bases. The CDR3 is made up of 15 amino acids. Trimming took 6 bases from V and 8 from J; bases not matched to a gene: 9. Germline CDR1 and CDR2: MNHEY and SMNVEV (reference sequence). The CDR3 protein is CASSFLQGGDSPLHF. As DNA, the CDR3 is TGTGCCAGCAGCTTCTTACAGGGGGGAGATTCACCCCTCCACTTT.

This chain connects TRBV4-3 to TRBJ1-3; D unresolved. Per germline, CDR1 LGHNA and CDR2 YSLEER. The CDR3 spans 16 residues. V was shortened by 0 bases and J by 10 bases, with 19 bases between the two germline ends. The CDR3 coding sequence is TGCGCCAGCAGCCAAGATCTGGTCAACACTGGAGGTACCATATATTTT. The encoded protein is CASSQDLVNTGGTIYF.

The rearrangement uses TRBV6-5 and TRBJ2-7, with TRBD1 matching over 7 bases. This CDR3 comprises 15 residues. In germline, CDR1 is MNHEY, CDR2 SVGAGI. Trimming cost V 6 bases and J 3 bases; bases outside gene matches: 11. This chain's CDR3 is CASRLTGTALYEQYF. The CDR3 bases are TGTGCCAGCAGACTTACCGGGACAGCGCTCTACGAGCAGTACTTC.